These 22 T cell receptor beta chains were sequenced from one sample in a study of coeliac disease. TCRdb's table, derived via immunoSEQ multiplex PCR, lists solely in-frame clones and lacks some. The sample includes under 3,500 clones, approximately 70% seen only once; the top ten take 15% to 17%. The specimen sequenced was intraepithelial lymphocytes from the gut. The receptors come from a man aged 18 to 29 with celiac disease on a gluten-free diet.

This chain links TRBV7-9 with TRBJ2-1; D perhaps matches TRBD2 (5 bases). The germline V gene encodes CDR1 SEHNR and CDR2 FQNEAQ (reference sequence). CDR3 length: 15 amino acids. With 6 bases removed from V and 0 bases from J, the gap between germline ends came to 12 bases. The CDR3 here is CASSPHGSSYNEQFF. The CDR3 region has the DNA TGTGCCAGCAGTCCGCATGGGAGCTCCTACAATGAGCAGTTCTTC.

V and J are TRBV7-3 and TRBJ2-3, with D uncertain. The V and J ends lost 5 bases and 1 base respectively, with 7 bases between them. Germline values: CDR1 SGHTA, CDR2 FQGTGA. The CDR3 runs to 13 residues. CDR3 coding DNA: TGTGCCAGCAGCGGCGCGGGCACAGATACGCAGTATTTT. Amino acid sequence: CASSGAGTDTQYF.

CDR3 loop: CASHTTAGGIETQYF. In DNA form, the CDR3 reads TGCGCCAGCCACACGACTGCAGGGGGAATCGAGACCCAGTACTTC. The V and J genes are TRBV5-1 and TRBJ2-5, with 7 bases identical to TRBD1. Per germline, CDR1 SGHRS and CDR2 YFSETQ. The V segment lost 7 bases and the J segment 5 bases; nucleotides outside the gene matches: 14. The CDR3 consists of 15 residues. The full variable domain, rest sourced from reference TRBV5-1 and TRBJ2-5, is KAGVTQTPRYLIKTRGQQVTLSCSPISGHRSVSWYQQTPGQGLQFLFEYFSETQRNKGNFPGRFSGRQFSNSRSEMNVSTLELGDSALYLCASHTTAGGIETQYFGPGTRLLVL.

V and J are TRBV2 and TRBJ1-5; D is perhaps TRBD1 (5 bases). The V end was cut by 7 bases, the J end by 8 bases, with 12 bases between. The CDR3 covers 12 residues. From germline, CDR1 is SNHLY and CDR2 FYNNEI. The CDR3 reads CASNGIGEPQHF. DNA of the CDR3: TGTGCCAGCAATGGAATAGGGGAGCCCCAGCATTTT. The complete variable domain, with remaining parts taken from reference TRBV2 and TRBJ1-5, reads EPEVTQTPSHQVTQMGQEVILRCVPISNHLYFYWYRQILGQKVEFLVSFYNNEISEKSEIFDDQFSVERPDGSNFTLKIRSTKLEDSAMYFCASNGIGEPQHFGDGTRLSIL.

The genes are TRBV28 and TRBJ1-5; D is possibly TRBD1 (5 bases). The CDR3 has 15 amino acids. Germline assignment: CDR1 MDHEN and CDR2 SYDVKM. V lost 1 base to trimming and J lost 0 bases, with 7 bases between them. Here the CDR3 reads CASSLSGHSNQPQHF. In DNA form, the CDR3 reads TGTGCCAGCAGTTTATCAGGACATAGCAATCAGCCCCAGCATTTT.

The V gene is TRBV7-9, the J gene TRBJ1-5; 8 bases fit TRBD1. Germline V gene sequence: CDR1 SEHNR, CDR2 FQNEAQ (reference sequence). The CDR3 spans 15 residues. V was clipped by 5 bases and J by 3 bases; unmatched bases: 6. The CDR3 here is CASSPDRGYNQPQHF. The CDR3 DNA is TGTGCCAGCAGCCCTGACAGGGGCTACAATCAGCCCCAGCATTTT.

This clone was detected only once. This CDR3 is CASSFKGGDGYTF. As DNA, the CDR3 is TGCGCCAGCAGCTTTAAGGGGGGGGATGGCTACACCTTC. The rearrangement links TRBV5-1 to TRBJ1-2, with a tentative D call TRBD1 (6 bases). This CDR3 has 13 amino acids. The germline V gene has CDR1 SGHRS and CDR2 YFSETQ. Deletions cut 2 bases from V and 6 bases from J, with 11 bases between.

As DNA, the CDR3 is TGTGCCAGCAGTTTAAACGGGGAAGCTTTCTTT. Its translation is CASSLNGEAFF. The chain uses TRBV28 and TRBJ1-1; no firm D call. V lost 2 bases and J 8 bases, leaving 6 bases between the germline ends. CDR1 is MDHEN, CDR2 SYDVKM, per germline. CDR3 length: 11 amino acids.

The J gene is TRBJ2-1, the V gene TRBV5-1; 7 nucleotides agree with TRBD2. Germline lookup yields CDR1 SGHRS and CDR2 YFSETQ. CDR3 length: 15 amino acids. V lost 0 bases and J lost 9; bases outside the gene matches: 9. The CDR3 spells CASSLVGLREGEQFF. The CDR3 nucleotides are TGCGCCAGCAGCTTGGTTGGGTTAAGGGAGGGTGAGCAGTTCTTC.

The chain joins TRBV7-2 to TRBJ1-2; TRBD1 matches at 10 bases. V was clipped by 2 bases and J by 5 bases; unmatched bases: 5. This CDR3 region has 15 residues. Germline-derived CDR1 and CDR2 are SGHTA and FQGNSA. Here the CDR3 reads CASSLNRGQGYGYTF. CDR3 bases: TGTGCCAGCAGCTTAAACAGGGGACAGGGGTATGGCTACACCTTC.

The rearrangement links TRBV30 to TRBJ2-3; D is possibly TRBD2 (5 bases). This CDR3 has 13 amino acids. V was shortened by 1 base and J by 5 bases, with 10 bases between the two germline ends. Germline loops: CDR1 GTSNPN, CDR2 SVGIG (reference sequence). CDR3 DNA: TGTGCCTGGAGTGAGAGGGCCGGAGATACGCAGTATTTT. Residues: CAWSERAGDTQYF.

The chain combines TRBV5-1 with TRBJ2-1; 8 bases fit TRBD1. Trimming cost V 4 bases and J 7 bases; bases outside gene matches: 10. Germline V gene sequence: CDR1 SGHRS, CDR2 YFSETQ. The CDR3 sequence is 15 residues long. The CDR3 region has the DNA TGCGCCAGCAGCGATCCGGACAGGGCTTTGAATGAGCAGTTCTTC. Its protein is CASSDPDRALNEQFF.

On this clone: Other DNA sequences in this specimen translate into the identical CDR3. V usage is TRBV5-1 and J usage is TRBJ2-4; the D is unclear. This CDR3 has 11 residues. Trimming removed 0 bases from V and 9 bases from J, with 4 bases in between. Germline loops: CDR1 SGHRS, CDR2 YFSETQ. In nucleotides, the CDR3 is TGCGCCAGCAGCTTGGCAGGCATTCAGTACTTC. Translating it yields CASSLAGIQYF. The whole variable domain, filled in from reference TRBV5-1 and TRBJ2-4, reads KAGVTQTPRYLIKTRGQQVTLSCSPISGHRSVSWYQQTPGQGLQFLFEYFSETQRNKGNFPGRFSGRQFSNSRSEMNVSTLELGDSALYLCASSLAGIQYFGAGTRLSVL.

V is TRBV2 and J is TRBJ1-6, with D perhaps matching TRBD1 (6 bases). The CDR3 consists of 13 residues. V lost 4 bases and J 8 bases, leaving 9 bases between the germline ends. Germline CDR1 and CDR2: SNHLY and FYNNEI. The chain's CDR3 is CASSAGADSPLHF. CDR3 nucleotide sequence: TGTGCCAGCAGTGCAGGGGCCGATTCACCCCTCCACTTT.

CDR3 nucleotides: TGTGCCAGCAGCTTAGGTAGGGGGGGAAATGAGCAGTTCTTC. Protein product: CASSLGRGGNEQFF. The chain combines TRBV7-2 with TRBJ2-1, with D perhaps TRBD2 (7 bases). Germline loops: CDR1 SGHTA, CDR2 FQGNSA. The CDR3 contains 14 residues. The germline V and J ends were trimmed by 1 base and 7 bases, with 11 bases remaining between them.

The V call is TRBV6-6, the J call TRBJ2-5; perhaps TRBD2 as D (5 bases). Germline V gene lookup returns CDR1 MNHNY and CDR2 SVGAGI (reference sequence). V was shortened by 6 bases and J by 7 bases, with 12 bases between the two germline ends. CDR3 length: 12 amino acids. In DNA form, the CDR3 reads TGTGCCAGCAGCCCCCCCGAGGGGACCCAGTACTTC. Protein product: CASSPPEGTQYF.

The chain is built from TRBV9 and TRBJ1-1, with D perhaps TRBD1 (6 bases). The germline V and J ends were trimmed by 0 bases and 3 bases, with 12 bases remaining between them. The CDR3 has 15 amino acids. Germline loops: CDR1 SGDLS, CDR2 YYNGEE. For the CDR3, the DNA is TGTGCCAGCAGCGTAGGCAGGACAGAGGACACTGAAGCTTTCTTT. It is translated as CASSVGRTEDTEAFF.

V gene TRBV9 combines with J gene TRBJ1-3; TRBD1 matches 9 bases. Trimming at V came to 2 bases and at J to 2 bases, leaving 2 bases not matched to a gene. The CDR3 is made up of 15 amino acids. CDR1 SGDLS and CDR2 YYNGEE come from the germline V gene. The CDR3 spells CASSVGQGAGNTIYF. The CDR3 bases are TGTGCCAGCAGCGTGGGACAGGGAGCTGGAAACACCATATATTTT.

This chain connects TRBV5-4 to TRBJ2-2; 11 bases match TRBD2. The CDR3 totals 16 residues. The trim removed 4 bases at V and 2 bases at J, leaving 4 bases unmatched. Germline-derived CDR1 and CDR2 are SGHNT and YYREEE (reference sequence). The CDR3 sequence is CASSPTSGGNTGELFF. CDR3 nucleotide sequence: TGTGCCAGCAGCCCTACTAGCGGGGGAAACACCGGGGAGCTGTTTTTT.

This clone was observed a handful of times. V gene TRBV27 combines with J gene TRBJ2-7; D is unresolved. This CDR3 is built from 13 residues. V lost 5 bases, J lost 3 bases, and 11 bases lay in between. CDR1 MNHEY and CDR2 SMNVEV come from the germline V gene (reference sequence). The CDR3 loop is CASSHERFYEQYF. CDR3 coding DNA: TGTGCCAGCAGTCACGAACGGTTCTACGAGCAGTACTTC.

This clone was observed a handful of times. This CDR3 is also generated by other DNA sequences in the sample. The chain links TRBV5-1 to TRBJ1-2; a weak D match, TRBD1 (6 bases). Trimming took 0 bases from V and 7 from J, leaving 13 bases between them. The germline gives CDR1 SGHRS, CDR2 YFSETQ. This CDR3 comprises 14 residues. CDR3 amino acids: CASSLGGPRIGYTF. The CDR3 coding sequence is TGCGCCAGCAGCTTGGGGGGGCCGAGAATTGGCTACACCTTC.

The gene calls are TRBV4-1 and TRBJ1-3; TRBD1 agrees at 9 bases. This CDR3 has 16 amino acids. Trimming at V came to 3 bases and at J to 4 bases, leaving 7 bases not matched to a gene. CDR1 and CDR2 from the germline V gene are MGHRA and YSYEKL. CDR3: CASSHFDRGIGNTIYF. As DNA, the CDR3 is TGCGCCAGCAGCCATTTTGACAGGGGGATCGGAAACACCATATATTTT.